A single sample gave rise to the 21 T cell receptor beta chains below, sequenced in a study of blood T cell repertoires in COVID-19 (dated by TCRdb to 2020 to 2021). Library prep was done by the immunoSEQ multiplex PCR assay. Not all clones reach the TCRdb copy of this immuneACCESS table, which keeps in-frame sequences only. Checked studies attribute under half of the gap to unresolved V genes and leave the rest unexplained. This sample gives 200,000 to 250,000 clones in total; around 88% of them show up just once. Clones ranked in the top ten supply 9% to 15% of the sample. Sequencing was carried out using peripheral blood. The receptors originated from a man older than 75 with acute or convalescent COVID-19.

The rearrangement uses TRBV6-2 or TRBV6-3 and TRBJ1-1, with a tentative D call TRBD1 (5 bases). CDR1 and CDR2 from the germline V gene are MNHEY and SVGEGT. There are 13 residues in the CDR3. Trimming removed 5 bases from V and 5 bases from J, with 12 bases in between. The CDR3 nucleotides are TGTGCCAGCAGTCAAACTCAGGGAACTGAAGCTTTCTTT. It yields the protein CASSQTQGTEAFF.

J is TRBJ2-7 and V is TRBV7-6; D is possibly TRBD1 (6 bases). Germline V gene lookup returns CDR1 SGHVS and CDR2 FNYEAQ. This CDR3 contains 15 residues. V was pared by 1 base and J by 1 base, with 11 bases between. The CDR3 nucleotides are TGTGCCAGCAGCTTAGAGCCAGGGGCTTCCTACGAGCAGTACTTC. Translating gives CASSLEPGASYEQYF.

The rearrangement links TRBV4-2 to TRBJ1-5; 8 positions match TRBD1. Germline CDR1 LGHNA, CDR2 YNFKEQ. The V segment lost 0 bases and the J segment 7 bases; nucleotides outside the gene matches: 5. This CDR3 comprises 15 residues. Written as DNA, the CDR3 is TGTGCCAGCAGCCAAGATCAGGGGGCGAAACAGCCCCAGCATTTT. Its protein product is CASSQDQGAKQPQHF.

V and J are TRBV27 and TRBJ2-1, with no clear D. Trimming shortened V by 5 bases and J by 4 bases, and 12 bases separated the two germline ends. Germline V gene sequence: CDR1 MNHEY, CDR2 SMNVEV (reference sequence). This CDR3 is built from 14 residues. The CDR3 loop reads CASSPTRVYNEQFF. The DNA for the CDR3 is TGTGCCAGCAGTCCTACCCGGGTGTACAATGAGCAGTTCTTC.

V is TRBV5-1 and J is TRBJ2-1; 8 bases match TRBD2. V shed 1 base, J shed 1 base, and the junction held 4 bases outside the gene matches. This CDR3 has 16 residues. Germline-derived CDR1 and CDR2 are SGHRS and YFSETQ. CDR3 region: CASSLLASGSYNEQFF. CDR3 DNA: TGCGCCAGCAGCTTGTTGGCTAGCGGGTCCTACAATGAGCAGTTCTTC.

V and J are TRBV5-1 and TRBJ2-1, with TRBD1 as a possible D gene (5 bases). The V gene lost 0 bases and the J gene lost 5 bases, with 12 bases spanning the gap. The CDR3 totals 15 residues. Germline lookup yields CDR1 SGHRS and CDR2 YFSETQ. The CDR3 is CASSLALIGDNEQFF. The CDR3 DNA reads TGCGCCAGCAGCTTGGCCTTGATAGGGGACAATGAGCAGTTCTTC.

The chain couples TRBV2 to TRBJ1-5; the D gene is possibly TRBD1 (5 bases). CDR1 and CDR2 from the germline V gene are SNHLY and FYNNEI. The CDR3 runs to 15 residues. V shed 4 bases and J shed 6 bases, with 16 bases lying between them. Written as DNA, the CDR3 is TGTGCCAGCAGTGCGGCGGGGGTGGTGCGTCAGCCCCAGCATTTT. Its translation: CASSAAGVVRQPQHF.

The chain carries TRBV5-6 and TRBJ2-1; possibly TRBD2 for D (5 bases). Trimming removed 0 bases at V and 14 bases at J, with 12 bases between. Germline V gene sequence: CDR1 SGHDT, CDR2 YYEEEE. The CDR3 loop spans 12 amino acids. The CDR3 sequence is CASSLVGLEEFF. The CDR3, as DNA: TGTGCCAGCAGCTTGGTAGGGCTGGAGGAGTTCTTC.

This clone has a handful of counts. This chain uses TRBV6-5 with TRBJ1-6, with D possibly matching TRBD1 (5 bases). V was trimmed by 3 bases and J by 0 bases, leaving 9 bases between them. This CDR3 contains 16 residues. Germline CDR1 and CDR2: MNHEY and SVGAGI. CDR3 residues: CASSYGGSSYNSPLHF. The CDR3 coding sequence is TGTGCCAGCAGTTATGGGGGGAGCTCCTATAATTCACCCCTCCACTTT.

The CDR3 DNA reads as TGTGCCAGCTCAGGGGGGCCCCAGCCCCAGCATTTT. Translating it yields CASSGGPQPQHF. The chain combines TRBV5-6 with TRBJ1-5; 7 nucleotides align to TRBD1. This CDR3 is 12 amino acids long. J lost 7 bases, V lost 7 bases, and 5 bases had no gene match. CDR1 is SGHDT and CDR2 is YYEEEE in the germline V gene.

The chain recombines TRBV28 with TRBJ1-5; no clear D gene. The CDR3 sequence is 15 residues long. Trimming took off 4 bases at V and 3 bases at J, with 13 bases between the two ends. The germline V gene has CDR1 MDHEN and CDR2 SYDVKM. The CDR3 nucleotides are TGTGCCAGCAGTTCTTTATCCGGGATCAATCAGCCCCAGCATTTT. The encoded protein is CASSSLSGINQPQHF.

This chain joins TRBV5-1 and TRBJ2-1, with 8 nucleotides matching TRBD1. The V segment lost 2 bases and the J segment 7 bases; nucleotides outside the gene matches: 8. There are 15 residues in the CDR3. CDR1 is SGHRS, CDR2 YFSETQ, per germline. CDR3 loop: CASSFQGAGGNEQFF. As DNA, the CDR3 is TGCGCCAGCAGCTTCCAGGGGGCAGGGGGGAATGAGCAGTTCTTC.

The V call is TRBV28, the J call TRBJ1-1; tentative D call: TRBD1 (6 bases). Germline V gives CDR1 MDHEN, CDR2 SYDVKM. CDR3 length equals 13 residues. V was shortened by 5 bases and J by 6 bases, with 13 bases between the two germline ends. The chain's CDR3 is CASSRTVPAEAFF. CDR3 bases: TGTGCCAGCAGTAGGACAGTCCCCGCTGAAGCTTTCTTT.

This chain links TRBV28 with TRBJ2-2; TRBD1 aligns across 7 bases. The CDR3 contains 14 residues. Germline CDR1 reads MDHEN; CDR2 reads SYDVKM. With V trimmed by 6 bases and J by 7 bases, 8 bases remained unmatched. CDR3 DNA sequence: TGTGCCAGCAGGTCGACAGGGCTGGGCGGGGAGCTGTTTTTT. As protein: CASRSTGLGGELFF.

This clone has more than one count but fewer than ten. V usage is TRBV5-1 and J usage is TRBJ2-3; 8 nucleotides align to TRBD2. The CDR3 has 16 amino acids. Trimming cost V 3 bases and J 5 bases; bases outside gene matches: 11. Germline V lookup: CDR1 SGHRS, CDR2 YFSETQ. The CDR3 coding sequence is TGCGCCAGCAGCTCCCAGGGTTTCGGGGGGGTAGATACGCAGTATTTT. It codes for CASSSQGFGGVDTQYF.

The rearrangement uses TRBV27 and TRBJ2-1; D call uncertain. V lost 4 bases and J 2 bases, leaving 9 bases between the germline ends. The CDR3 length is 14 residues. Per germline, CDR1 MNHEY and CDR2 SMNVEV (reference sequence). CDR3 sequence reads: CASSSSPTYNEQFF. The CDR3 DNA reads TGTGCCAGCAGTTCCTCCCCTACCTACAATGAGCAGTTCTTC.

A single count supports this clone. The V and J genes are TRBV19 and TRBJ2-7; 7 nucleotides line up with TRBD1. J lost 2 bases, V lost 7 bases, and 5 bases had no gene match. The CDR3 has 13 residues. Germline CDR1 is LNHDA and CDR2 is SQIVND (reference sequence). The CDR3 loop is CASIGQGAYEQYF. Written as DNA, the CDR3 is TGTGCCAGTATCGGGCAGGGGGCCTACGAGCAGTACTTC.

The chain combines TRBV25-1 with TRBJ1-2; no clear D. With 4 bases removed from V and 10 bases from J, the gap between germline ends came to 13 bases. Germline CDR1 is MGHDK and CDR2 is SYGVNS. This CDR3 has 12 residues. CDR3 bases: TGTGCCAGCAGTGCCCACCTCGGGGACTACACCTTC. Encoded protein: CASSAHLGDYTF.

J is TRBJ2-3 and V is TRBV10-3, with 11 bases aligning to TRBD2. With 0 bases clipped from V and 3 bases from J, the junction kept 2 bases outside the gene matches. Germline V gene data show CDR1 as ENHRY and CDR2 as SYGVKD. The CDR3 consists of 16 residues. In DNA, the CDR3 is TGTGCCATCAGTGAGTCAACTAGCGGGAGAACAGATACGCAGTATTTT. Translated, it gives CAISESTSGRTDTQYF.

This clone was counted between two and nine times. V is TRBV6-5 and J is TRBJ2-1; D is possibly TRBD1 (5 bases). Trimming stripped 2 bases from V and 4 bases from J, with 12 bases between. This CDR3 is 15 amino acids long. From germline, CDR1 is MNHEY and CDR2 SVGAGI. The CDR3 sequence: CASSYQGIGYNEQFF. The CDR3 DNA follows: TGTGCCAGCAGTTACCAGGGTATAGGGTACAATGAGCAGTTCTTC.

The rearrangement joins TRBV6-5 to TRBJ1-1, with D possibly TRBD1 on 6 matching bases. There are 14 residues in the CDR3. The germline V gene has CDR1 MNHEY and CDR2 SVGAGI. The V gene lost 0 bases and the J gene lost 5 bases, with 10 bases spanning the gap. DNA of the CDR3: TGTGCCAGCAGTTACTCCTACAGGGTTACTGAAGCTTTCTTT. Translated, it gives CASSYSYRVTEAFF.